Described below is a single TCR beta chain sequence and its context. V trimming: 0 bases; J trimming: 4 bases; junction bases outside the gene matches: 19. The germline V gene encodes CDR1 SGHRS and CDR2 YFSETQ. This CDR3 has 20 residues. TCRdb's table, derived via immunoSEQ multiplex PCR, lists solely in-frame clones and lacks some. The sample contains around 11,000 clones, approximately 85% of which appear only once. The record originates from a study of PD-1 and CTLA-4 blockade in melanoma. This receptor was obtained from a human donor with melanoma. The input for sequencing was CD8+ T cells from peripheral blood, taken from a patient given anti-PD-1 treatment. The chain couples TRBV5-1 to TRBJ2-5, with TRBD2 matching 9 bases. CDR3 region: CASSLAVGGLAGRGPETQYF. The CDR3 DNA reads TGCGCCAGCAGCTTGGCGGTTGGCGGGCTAGCGGGGAGAGGTCCAGAGACCCAGTACTTC.